This T cell receptor beta chain derives from a study of T cells in Graves' hyperthyroidism and ophthalmopathy. In the study overall: The blood sample was taken at first diagnosis, before treatment began.

The CDR3 has 16 residues. Trimming cost V 7 bases and J 3 bases; bases outside gene matches: 7. The germline V gene has CDR1 SEHNR and CDR2 FQNEAQ (reference sequence). TCR beta CDR3 regions were amplified from RNA. The primer set for the first-round RT-PCR of the TCR CDR3 was HTBI. MiXCR, applied by TCRdb to the multiplex PCR reads, yields one record per CDR3 protein. Of about 350,000 distinct CDR3 sequences in the sample, roughly 13% were seen once. The chain employs TRBV7-9 and TRBJ2-6; 9 bases map to TRBD1. This TCR derives from a young woman with Graves' hyperthyroidism. The sample consisted of blood. CDR3 nucleotides: TGTGCCAGCACAGGGGACAGGGTAGGTGGGGCCAACGTCCTGACTTTC. Translation gives CASTGDRVGGANVLTF.